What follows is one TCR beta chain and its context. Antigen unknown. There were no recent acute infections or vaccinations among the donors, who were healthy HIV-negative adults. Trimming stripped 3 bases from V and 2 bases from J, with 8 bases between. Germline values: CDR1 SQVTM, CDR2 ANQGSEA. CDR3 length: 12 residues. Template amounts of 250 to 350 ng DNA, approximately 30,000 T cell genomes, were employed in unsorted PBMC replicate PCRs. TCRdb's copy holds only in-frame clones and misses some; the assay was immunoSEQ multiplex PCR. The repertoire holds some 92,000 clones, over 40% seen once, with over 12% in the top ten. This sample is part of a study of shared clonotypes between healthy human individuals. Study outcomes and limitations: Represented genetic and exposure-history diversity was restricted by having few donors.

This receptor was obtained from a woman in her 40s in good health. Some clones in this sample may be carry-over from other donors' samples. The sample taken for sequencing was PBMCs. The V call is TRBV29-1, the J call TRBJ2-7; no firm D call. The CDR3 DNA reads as TGCAGCGTTGAGGTCAGTACCTACGAGCAGTACTTC. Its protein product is CSVEVSTYEQYF.